This T cell receptor beta chain emerged from a study of early T cells in non-severe SARS-CoV-2 infection. Study information: The authors sequenced bulk RNA from unsorted whole blood, leaving chains unpaired.

TCRdb recomputed calls from the 5' RACE reads with MiXCR, one row per CDR3 protein. Counted here are approximately 30,000 distinct CDR3 sequences, 6% to 7.5% occurring once; the ten biggest clones make up 10% to 15%. This clonotype has more than one count but fewer than ten. Per the germline V gene, CDR1 is LNHNV and CDR2 is YYDKDF (reference sequence). V lost 1 base and J lost 6, with 29 bases in between. The CDR3 is 20 residues long. The chain links TRBV15 to TRBJ2-3; a weak D match, TRBD1 (6 bases). The specimen comprised whole blood, sampled at baseline. The TCR comes from an adult who was a healthcare worker with PCR-confirmed SARS-CoV-2 infection or an uninfected control (not recorded which). CDR3 protein: CATSRVAGQRDPRAGDTQYF. The CDR3 DNA reads TGTGCCACCAGCAGAGTCGCCGGACAGAGAGACCCTCGCGCAGGCGATACGCAGTATTTT.